The present entry profiles one T cell receptor beta chain with its context. This clone was seen a single time. Its antigen is unknown. Base qualities were left out, and no much larger clone turns up one base away. The sample originates from a study of blood T cell repertoires in COVID-19 (dated by TCRdb to 2018 to 2020). Looking at the study overall: The collaborator samples originated in the United States, Italy and Spain and spanned the acute and convalescent phases of COVID-19. The material from the prospective study consisted of cDNA or gDNA derived from T cells, B-cell-depleted T cells, or PBMCs. Deeply sampled blood TCRbeta repertoires from subjects exposed to, actively infected with, or recovered from COVID-19 were included in the dataset. The repertoires were released in a freely available public database meant as a resource for research on the immune response to SARS-CoV-2. Samples came from the ongoing ImmuneRACE study (first 160 participants) plus 1,254 subjects from 6 global collaborators. Sample metadata almost always included a de-identified subject ID, COVID-19 status, age in years and sex. Where available, HLA class I and class II types were obtained from metadata supplied by the sample provider rather than from assay-based typing.

Trimming removed 10 bases from V and 9 bases from J, leaving 13 bases between the germline ends. Taken from the germline V gene, the CDR1 and CDR2 loops are MGHDK and SYGVNS. From its cysteine to its phenylalanine, the CDR3 spans 11 amino acids. Only the CDR3 portion is preserved as DNA: 33 bases, with reading frame beginning at the first base. The collaborating institutions used their own protocols to collect whole blood in K2EDTA tubes. For TCRbeta analysis, collaborators shipped samples in one of three forms: frozen whole blood, isolated PBMCs, or DNA extracted from either of those sample types. Study-wide conclusions, independent of this receptor: The amount of clinical and demographic metadata varied by source and participant and was provided uncurated.

TCRbeta CDR3 regions were amplified from genomic DNA by means of the immunoSEQ Assay, a bias-controlled multiplex PCR. For the original study's pipeline: Within the assay, amplification of reference gene primers was used to estimate how many nucleated cells each sample contained. Sequence reads were collapsed and filtered to measure the absolute abundance of every unique TCRbeta CDR3 rearrangement. Productive Simpson clonality was computed per sample as the square root of Simpson's diversity index over productive rearrangements. TCRdb retrieved this table from immuneACCESS and kept in-frame rearrangements only. Not all clones are present; in checked studies, unresolved V genes account for under half, and no reason is known for the remainder. The DNA gave D and trimming, while V, J and clone size come from that table. Here the sample has approximately 270,000 clones; roughly 88% occur a single time. Approximately 10% of the sample is held by the ten biggest clonotypes.

The receptor was derived from a woman aged 70-85 years with acute or convalescent COVID-19. Sequenced: peripheral blood. This sequence uses TRBV25-1 and TRBJ2-1; a weak D assignment points to TRBD2 (5 bases agree). The CDR3 has the sequence CATVLGGEQFF. The DNA reads as follows: TGTGCCACCGTCTTAGGAGGTGAGCAGTTCTTC.